The present T cell receptor beta chain was sequenced within a study of blood T cell repertoires in COVID-19. Study at large: Both acute and convalescent COVID-19 samples were obtained from the United States, Italy and Spain. Nucleic acid was either cDNA or gDNA, and it came from T cells, B-cell-depleted T cells, or PBMCs.

As originally analysed: Scientists estimated how many nucleated cells there were by amplifying reference gene primers. Using immunoSEQ multiplex PCR, the repertoire was profiled, and TCRdb retains in-frame clones only, with some absent. V, J and clone size are taken as reported in that table, and D and trimming were inferred from the DNA itself. Here the sample spans approximately 300,000 clones, about 83% being singletons. This CDR3 has 15 amino acids. The ends were cut back, 2 bases at V and 4 bases at J, with 14 bases in the middle. CDR1 is MDHEN and CDR2 is SYDVKM in the germline V gene. The sequencing input was peripheral blood. V usage is TRBV28 and J usage is TRBJ1-2, with D perhaps TRBD1 (5 bases). This receptor was taken from a woman aged 45-65 years with acute or convalescent COVID-19. As DNA, the CDR3 is TGTGCCAGCAGTTTAGGGGCGGGGCGTACCTATGGCTACACCTTC. This translates into CASSLGAGRTYGYTF.